The rows below give T cell receptor beta chains drawn from one sample of a study of cytomegalovirus exposure and HLA in healthy donors. Clones were sequenced by immunoSEQ multiplex PCR, and TCRdb holds only the in-frame ones, with some missing. The sample has approximately 110,000 clones; roughly 80% are singletons. The sequencing sample was made of PBMCs. All receptors derive from a female donor in good health and CMV-seropositive. The CDR3 runs from the conserved cysteine through the conserved F or W. Each record gives: V gene, J gene, CDR3 protein.

V: TRBV5-1
J: TRBJ1-1
CDR3: CASSLTQGGLNTEAFF

V: TRBV7-9
J: TRBJ2-7
CDR3: CASSSRGDRGEQYF

V: TRBV6-1
J: TRBJ1-2
CDR3: CASWEGLNYGYTF

V: TRBV5-4
J: TRBJ2-3
CDR3: CASSWGNQRGGGDTQYF

V: TRBV7-8
J: TRBJ1-5
CDR3: CASSLEQGYNQPQHF

V: TRBV5-1
J: TRBJ1-4
CDR3: CASRKTGRNEKLFF

V: TRBV25-1
J: TRBJ1-6
CDR3: CASSESSSLFTNSPLHF

V: TRBV7-2
J: TRBJ2-7
CDR3: CASSLSRYEQYF

V: TRBV14
J: TRBJ2-1
CDR3: CASSPPGTLNNEQFF

V: TRBV19
J: TRBJ1-5
CDR3: CASSIGVGGQPQHF

V: TRBV5-4
J: TRBJ2-7
CDR3: CASSSQGAAYEQYF

V: TRBV4-2
J: TRBJ1-5
CDR3: CASSQGTQSRANQPQHF

V: TRBV2
J: TRBJ1-1
CDR3: CASSYLTTRNTEAFF

V: TRBV29-1
J: TRBJ1-1
CDR3: CSVTGTPNTEAFF

V: TRBV7-3
J: TRBJ2-2
CDR3: CASSSALGSGRTNTGELFF

V: TRBV28
J: TRBJ2-7
CDR3: CASSGNRGGTYEQYF

V: TRBV27
J: TRBJ2-1
CDR3: CATRLAVGPSEQFF

V: TRBV11-1
J: TRBJ1-1
CDR3: CASSPPRISGVVAEAFF

V: TRBV7-2
J: TRBJ1-4
CDR3: CASSSQGVNEKLFF

V: TRBV25-1
J: TRBJ2-4
CDR3: CASRLSGRKEEAKNIQYF

V: TRBV5-1
J: TRBJ1-3
CDR3: CASSLNNNRGNTIYF

V: TRBV6-1
J: TRBJ1-2
CDR3: CASSGPGGLANYGYTF

V: TRBV7-8
J: TRBJ2-2
CDR3: CASSIRAGGLSGELFF

V: TRBV5-5
J: TRBJ2-3
CDR3: CASSLSVAGGFTSTDTQYF

V: TRBV11-2
J: TRBJ1-1
CDR3: CASSAAGTMNTEAFF

V: TRBV30
J: TRBJ1-2
CDR3: CASGRGLYGYTF

V: TRBV7-9
J: TRBJ1-1
CDR3: CASSSQGGMNTEAFF

V: TRBV5-4
J: TRBJ2-5
CDR3: CASSPGSGAQETQYF

V: TRBV11-2
J: TRBJ2-4
CDR3: CASSPQTQGRNIQYF

V: TRBV18
J: TRBJ1-5
CDR3: CASSPTGQSNQPQHF

V: TRBV7-8
J: TRBJ1-3
CDR3: CASSPLGGTGTGPSTIYF

V: TRBV19
J: TRBJ1-6
CDR3: CASSGRTGDDSPLHF

V: TRBV30
J: TRBJ1-1
CDR3: CAWSPYERLGTEAFF

V: TRBV6-5
J: TRBJ2-3
CDR3: CASSQSGGAGDTQYF

V: TRBV5-4
J: TRBJ2-5
CDR3: CASSQRGGRETQYF

V: TRBV28
J: TRBJ2-3
CDR3: CASTPGRGVTQYF

V: TRBV9
J: TRBJ2-5
CDR3: CASSVEGVNWETQYF

V: TRBV28
J: TRBJ2-7
CDR3: CASSYGLAYEQYF

V: TRBV27
J: TRBJ2-5
CDR3: CASSFGGGAKTQYF

V: TRBV28
J: TRBJ2-7
CDR3: CASSLLGTSGYEQYF

V: TRBV7-3
J: TRBJ2-1
CDR3: CASSPSGSSYNEQFF

V: TRBV25-1
J: TRBJ1-6
CDR3: CAARTWGGSPRASPLHF

V: TRBV11-3
J: TRBJ2-2
CDR3: CASSLPRVAGELFF

V: TRBV27
J: TRBJ1-1
CDR3: CASRWAGGTEAFF

V: TRBV28
J: TRBJ1-5
CDR3: CASSTRRRDRGQPQHF